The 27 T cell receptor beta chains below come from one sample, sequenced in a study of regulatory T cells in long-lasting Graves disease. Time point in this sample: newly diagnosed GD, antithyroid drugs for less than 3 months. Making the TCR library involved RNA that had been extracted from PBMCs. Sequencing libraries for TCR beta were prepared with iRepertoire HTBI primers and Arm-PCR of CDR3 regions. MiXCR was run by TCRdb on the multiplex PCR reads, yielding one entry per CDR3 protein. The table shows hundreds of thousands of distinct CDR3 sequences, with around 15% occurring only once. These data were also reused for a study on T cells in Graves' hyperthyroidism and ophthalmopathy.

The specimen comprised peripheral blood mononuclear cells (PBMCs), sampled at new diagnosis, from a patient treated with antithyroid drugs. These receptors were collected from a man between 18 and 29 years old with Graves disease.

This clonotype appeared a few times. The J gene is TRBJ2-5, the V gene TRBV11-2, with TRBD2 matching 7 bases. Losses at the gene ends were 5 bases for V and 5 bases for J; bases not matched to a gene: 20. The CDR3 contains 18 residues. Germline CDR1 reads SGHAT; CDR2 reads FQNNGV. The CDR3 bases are TGTGCCAGCAGCCCATGGGGAGGGGACCGTACCGAGGGGGAGACCCAGTACTTC. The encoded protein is CASSPWGGDRTEGETQYF.

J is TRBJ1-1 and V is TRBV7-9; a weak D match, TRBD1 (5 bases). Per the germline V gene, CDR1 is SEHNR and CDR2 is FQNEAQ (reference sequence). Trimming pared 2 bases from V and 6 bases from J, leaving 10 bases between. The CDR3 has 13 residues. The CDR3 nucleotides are TGTGCCAGCAGCTTAAATGGGGGTTCTGAAGCTTTCTTT. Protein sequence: CASSLNGGSEAFF.

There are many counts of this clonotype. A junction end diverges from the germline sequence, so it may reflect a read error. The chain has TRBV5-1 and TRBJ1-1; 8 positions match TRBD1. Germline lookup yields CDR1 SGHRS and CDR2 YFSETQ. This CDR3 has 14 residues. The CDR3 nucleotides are TGTGCCAGCAGCTCCGGGACAGGGAACACTGAAGCTTTCTTT. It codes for CASSSGTGNTEAFF.

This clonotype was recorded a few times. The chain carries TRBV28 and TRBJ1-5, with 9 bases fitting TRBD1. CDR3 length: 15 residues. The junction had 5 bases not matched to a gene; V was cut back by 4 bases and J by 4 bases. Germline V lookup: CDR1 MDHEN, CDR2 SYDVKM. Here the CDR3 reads CASSSGQGKNQPQHF. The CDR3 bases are TGTGCCAGCAGTTCGGGACAGGGTAAGAATCAGCCCCAGCATTTT.

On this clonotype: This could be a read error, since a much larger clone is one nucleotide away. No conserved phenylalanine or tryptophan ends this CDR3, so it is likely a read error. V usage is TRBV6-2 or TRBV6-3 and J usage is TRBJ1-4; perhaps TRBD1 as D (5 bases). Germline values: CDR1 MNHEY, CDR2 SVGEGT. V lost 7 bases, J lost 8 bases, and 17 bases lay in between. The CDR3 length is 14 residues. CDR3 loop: CASKRGAGPEKLFL. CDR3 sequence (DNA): TGTGCCAGCAAAAGGGGAGCCGGCCCGGAAAAACTGTTTCTT.

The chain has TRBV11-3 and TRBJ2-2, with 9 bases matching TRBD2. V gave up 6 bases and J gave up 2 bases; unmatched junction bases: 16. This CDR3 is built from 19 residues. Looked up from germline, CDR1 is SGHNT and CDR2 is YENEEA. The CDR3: CASSRQGGSSGSNTGELFF. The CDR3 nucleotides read TGTGCCAGCAGTCGACAGGGCGGGAGTAGCGGGAGTAACACCGGGGAGCTGTTTTTT.

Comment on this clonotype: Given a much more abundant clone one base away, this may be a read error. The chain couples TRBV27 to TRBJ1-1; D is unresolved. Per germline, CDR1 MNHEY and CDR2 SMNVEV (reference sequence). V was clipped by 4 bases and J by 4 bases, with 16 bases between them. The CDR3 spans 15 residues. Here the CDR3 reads CASSYSVGPLTEAFF. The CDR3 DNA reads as TGTGCCAGCAGTTACTCGGTGGGTCCTCTCACTGAAGCTTTCTTT.

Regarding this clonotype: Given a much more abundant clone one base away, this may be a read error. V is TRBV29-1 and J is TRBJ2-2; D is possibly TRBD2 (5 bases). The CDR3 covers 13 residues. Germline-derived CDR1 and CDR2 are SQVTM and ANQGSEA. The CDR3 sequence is CSAMPANTGELLF. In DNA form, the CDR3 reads TGCAGCGCTATGCCCGCGAACACCGGGGAGCTGCTTTTT.

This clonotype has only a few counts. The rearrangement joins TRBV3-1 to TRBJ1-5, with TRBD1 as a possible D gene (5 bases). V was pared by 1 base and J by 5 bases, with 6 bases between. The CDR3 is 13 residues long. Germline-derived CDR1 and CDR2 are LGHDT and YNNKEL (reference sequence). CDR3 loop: CASSQVGDQPQHF. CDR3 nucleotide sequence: TGTGCCAGCAGCCAAGTAGGGGATCAGCCCCAGCATTTT.

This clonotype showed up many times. The chain's CDR3 is CAWSWGLHNQPQHF. In nucleotides, the CDR3 is TGTGCCTGGAGTTGGGGTCTCCACAATCAGCCCCAGCATTTT. The chain has TRBV30 and TRBJ1-5, with D unclear. V was shortened by 2 bases and J by 3 bases, with 11 bases between the two germline ends. Germline CDR1 and CDR2: GTSNPN and SVGIG (reference sequence). CDR3 length: 14 residues.

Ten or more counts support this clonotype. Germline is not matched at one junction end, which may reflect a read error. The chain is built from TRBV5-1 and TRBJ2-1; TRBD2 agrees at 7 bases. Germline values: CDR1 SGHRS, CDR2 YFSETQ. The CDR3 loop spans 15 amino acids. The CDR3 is CASSLADSSYNEQFF. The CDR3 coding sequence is TGTGCCAGCAGTCTAGCGGATAGCTCCTACAATGAGCAGTTCTTC.

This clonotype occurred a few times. The CDR3 coding sequence is TGTGCCAGCAGCCAAGTAGTGGGCCGCCAGATGGTCAGGAATGAGCAGTTCTTC. It yields the protein CASSQVVGRQMVRNEQFF. The chain joins TRBV3-1 to TRBJ2-1; D gene unclear. Germline CDR1 LGHDT, CDR2 YNNKEL (reference sequence). CDR3 size: 18 residues. Trimming cost V 1 base and J 7 bases, with 23 bases left between them.

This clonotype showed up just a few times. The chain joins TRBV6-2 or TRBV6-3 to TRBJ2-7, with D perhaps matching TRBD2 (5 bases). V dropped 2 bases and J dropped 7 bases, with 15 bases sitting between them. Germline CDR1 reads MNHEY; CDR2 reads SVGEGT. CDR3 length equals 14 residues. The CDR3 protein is CASSYRDPVYEQYF. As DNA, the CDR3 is TGTGCCAGCAGTTACCGGGATCCGGTCTATGAGCAGTACTTC.

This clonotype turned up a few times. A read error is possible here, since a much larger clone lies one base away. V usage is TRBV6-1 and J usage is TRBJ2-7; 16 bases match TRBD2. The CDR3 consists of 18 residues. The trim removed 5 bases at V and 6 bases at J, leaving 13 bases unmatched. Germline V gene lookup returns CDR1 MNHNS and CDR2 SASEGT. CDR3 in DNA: TGTGCCAGCAGTCCACCGGGACTAGCGGGAGGGCAGTTTCGCGAGCAGTACTTC. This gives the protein CASSPPGLAGGQFREQYF.

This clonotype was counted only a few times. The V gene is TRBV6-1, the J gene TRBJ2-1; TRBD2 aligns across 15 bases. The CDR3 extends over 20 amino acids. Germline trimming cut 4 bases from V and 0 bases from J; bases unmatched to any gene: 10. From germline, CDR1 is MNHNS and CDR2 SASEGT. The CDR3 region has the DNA TGTGCCAGCAGTGGCCCCGGACTAGCGGGAGGGACATCCTCCTACAATGAGCAGTTCTTC. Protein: CASSGPGLAGGTSSYNEQFF.

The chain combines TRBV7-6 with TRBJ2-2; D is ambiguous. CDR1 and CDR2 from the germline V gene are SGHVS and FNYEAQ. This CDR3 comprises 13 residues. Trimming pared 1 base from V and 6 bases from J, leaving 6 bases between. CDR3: CASSLERAGELFF. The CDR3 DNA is TGTGCCAGCAGCTTAGAAAGGGCCGGGGAGCTGTTTTTT.

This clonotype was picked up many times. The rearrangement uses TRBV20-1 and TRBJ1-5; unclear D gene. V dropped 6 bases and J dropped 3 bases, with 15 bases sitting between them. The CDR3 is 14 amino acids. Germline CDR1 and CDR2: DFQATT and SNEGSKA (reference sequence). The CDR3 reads CSATYDMDNQPQHF. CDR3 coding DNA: TGCAGTGCAACCTACGACATGGACAATCAGCCCCAGCATTTT.

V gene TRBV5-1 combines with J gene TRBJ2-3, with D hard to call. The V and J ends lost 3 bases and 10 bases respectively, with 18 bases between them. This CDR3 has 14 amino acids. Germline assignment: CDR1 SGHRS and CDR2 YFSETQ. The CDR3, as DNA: TGCGCCAGCAGCTACGGACCATCCCCCGATTCGCAGTATTTT. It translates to CASSYGPSPDSQYF.

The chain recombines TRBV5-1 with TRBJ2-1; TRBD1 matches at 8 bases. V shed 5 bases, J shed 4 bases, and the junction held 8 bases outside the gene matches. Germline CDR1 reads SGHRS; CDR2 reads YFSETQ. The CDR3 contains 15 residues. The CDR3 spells CASSSDRVGYNEQFF. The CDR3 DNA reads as TGCGCCAGCAGTTCGGACAGGGTAGGGTACAATGAGCAGTTCTTC.

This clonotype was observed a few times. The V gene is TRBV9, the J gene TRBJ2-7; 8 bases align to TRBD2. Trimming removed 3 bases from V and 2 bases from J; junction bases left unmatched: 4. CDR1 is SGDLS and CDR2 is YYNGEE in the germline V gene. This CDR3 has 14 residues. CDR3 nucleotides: TGTGCCAGCAGCGGGACTAGCTCGGCCTACGAGCAGTACTTC. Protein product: CASSGTSSAYEQYF.

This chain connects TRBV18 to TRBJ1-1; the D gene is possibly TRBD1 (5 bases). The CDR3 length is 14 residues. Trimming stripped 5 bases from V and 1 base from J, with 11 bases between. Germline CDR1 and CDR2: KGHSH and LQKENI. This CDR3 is CASSTLTENTEAFF. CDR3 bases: TGTGCCAGCTCAACCCTGACAGAGAACACTGAAGCTTTCTTT.

In nucleotides, the CDR3 is TGTGCCAGCACCCGGGACAGGGGGCGAAACGAGCAGTACTTC. Amino acids: CASTRDRGRNEQYF. V and J are TRBV12-3 or TRBV12-4 and TRBJ2-7, with TRBD1 matching over 12 bases. With 7 bases clipped from V and 5 bases from J, the junction kept 6 bases outside the gene matches. The CDR3 has 14 amino acids.

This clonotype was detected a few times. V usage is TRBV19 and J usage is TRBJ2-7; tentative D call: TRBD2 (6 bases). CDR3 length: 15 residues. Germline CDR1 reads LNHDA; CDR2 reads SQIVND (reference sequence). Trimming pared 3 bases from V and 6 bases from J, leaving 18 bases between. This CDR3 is CASSIRTPVGGEQYF. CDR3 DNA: TGTGCCAGTAGTATTCGGACACCGGTCGGGGGCGAGCAGTACTTC.

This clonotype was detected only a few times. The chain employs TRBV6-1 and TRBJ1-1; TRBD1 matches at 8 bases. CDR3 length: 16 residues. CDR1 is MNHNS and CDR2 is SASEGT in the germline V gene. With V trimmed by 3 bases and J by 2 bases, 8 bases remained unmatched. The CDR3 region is CASSDLKTGGNTEAFF. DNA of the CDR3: TGTGCCAGCAGTGATCTCAAAACAGGGGGAAACACTGAAGCTTTCTTT.

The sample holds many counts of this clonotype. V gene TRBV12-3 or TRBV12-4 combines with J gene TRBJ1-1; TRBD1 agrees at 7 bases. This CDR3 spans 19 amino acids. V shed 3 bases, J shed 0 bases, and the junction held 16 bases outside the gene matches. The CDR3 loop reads CASSFRHPMTGTMNTEAFF. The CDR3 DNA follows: TGTGCCAGCAGTTTTCGCCACCCGATGACAGGGACCATGAACACTGAAGCTTTCTTT.

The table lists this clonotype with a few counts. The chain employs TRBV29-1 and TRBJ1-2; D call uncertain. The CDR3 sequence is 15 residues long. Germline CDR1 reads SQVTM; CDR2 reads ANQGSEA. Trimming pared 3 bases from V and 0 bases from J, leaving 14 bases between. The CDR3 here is CSVEETGSANYGYTF. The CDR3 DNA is TGCAGCGTTGAGGAAACTGGGTCCGCTAACTATGGCTACACCTTC.

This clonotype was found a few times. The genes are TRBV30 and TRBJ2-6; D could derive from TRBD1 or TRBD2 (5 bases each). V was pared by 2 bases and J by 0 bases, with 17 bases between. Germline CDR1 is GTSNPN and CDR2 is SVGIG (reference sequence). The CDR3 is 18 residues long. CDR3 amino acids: CAWSSARGALSGANVLTF. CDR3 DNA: TGTGCCTGGAGTTCGGCGCGAGGGGCCCTCTCTGGGGCCAACGTCCTGACTTTC.